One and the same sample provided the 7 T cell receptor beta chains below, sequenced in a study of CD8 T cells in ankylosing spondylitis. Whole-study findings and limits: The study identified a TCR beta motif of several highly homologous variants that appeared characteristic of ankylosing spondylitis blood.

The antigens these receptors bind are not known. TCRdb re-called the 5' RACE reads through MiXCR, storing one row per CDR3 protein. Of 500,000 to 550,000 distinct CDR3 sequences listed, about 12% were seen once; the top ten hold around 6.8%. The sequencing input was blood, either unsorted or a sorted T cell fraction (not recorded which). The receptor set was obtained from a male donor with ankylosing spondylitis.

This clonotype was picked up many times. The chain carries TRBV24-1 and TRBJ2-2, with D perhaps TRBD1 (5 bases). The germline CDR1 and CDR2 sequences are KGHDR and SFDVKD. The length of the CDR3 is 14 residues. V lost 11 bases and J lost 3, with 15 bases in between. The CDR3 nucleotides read TGTGCCAGCCAAAGTGACAGAGACACCGGGGAGCTGTTTTTT. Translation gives CASQSDRDTGELFF.

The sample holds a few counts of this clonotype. CDR3 in amino acids: CSASQGSGANVLTF. The CDR3 DNA is TGCAGTGCTAGTCAAGGCTCTGGGGCCAACGTCCTGACTTTC. The chain is built from TRBV20-1 and TRBJ2-6; unclear D gene. With 3 bases removed from V and 0 bases from J, the gap between germline ends came to 6 bases. CDR3 length equals 14 residues. Germline CDR1 DFQATT, CDR2 SNEGSKA (reference sequence).

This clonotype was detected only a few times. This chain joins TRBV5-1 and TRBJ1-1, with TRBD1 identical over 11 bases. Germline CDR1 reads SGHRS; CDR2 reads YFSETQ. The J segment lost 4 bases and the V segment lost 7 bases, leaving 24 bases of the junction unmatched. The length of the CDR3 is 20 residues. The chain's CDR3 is CASRRDRGFTMRVLSTEAFF. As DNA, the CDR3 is TGCGCCAGCCGCCGGGACAGGGGGTTTACCATGCGTGTTTTGAGCACTGAAGCTTTCTTT.

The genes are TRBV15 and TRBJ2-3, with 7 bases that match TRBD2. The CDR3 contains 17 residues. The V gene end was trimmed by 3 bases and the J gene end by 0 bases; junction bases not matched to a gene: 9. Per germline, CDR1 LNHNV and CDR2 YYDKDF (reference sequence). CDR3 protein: CATSSSGGRASTDTQYF. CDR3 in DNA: TGTGCCACCAGCAGCTCCGGGGGGAGGGCGAGCACAGATACGCAGTATTTT.

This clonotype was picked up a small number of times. CDR3 bases: TGTGCCAGCAGCTTCAGCGGGAAGCGCACAGATACGCAGTATTTT. Its translation is CASSFSGKRTDTQYF. The J gene is TRBJ2-3, the V gene TRBV7-9; 7 positions agree with TRBD2. Unmatched junction bases numbered 4, after V lost 3 bases and J lost 1 base. Germline V gene data show CDR1 as SEHNR and CDR2 as FQNEAQ (reference sequence). The CDR3 sequence is 15 residues long.

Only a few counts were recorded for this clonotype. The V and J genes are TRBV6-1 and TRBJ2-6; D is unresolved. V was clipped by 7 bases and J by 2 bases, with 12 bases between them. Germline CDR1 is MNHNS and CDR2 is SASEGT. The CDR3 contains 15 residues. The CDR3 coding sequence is TGTGCCAGCACTCCAGGCGGTACTGGGGCCAACGTCCTGACTTTC. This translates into CASTPGGTGANVLTF.

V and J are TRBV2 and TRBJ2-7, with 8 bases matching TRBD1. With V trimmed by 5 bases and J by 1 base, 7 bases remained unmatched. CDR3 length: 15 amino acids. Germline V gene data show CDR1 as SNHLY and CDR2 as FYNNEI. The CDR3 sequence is CASSLDRVASYEQYV. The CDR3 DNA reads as TGTGCCAGCAGTCTGGACAGGGTCGCTTCCTACGAGCAGTACGTC.